This T cell receptor beta chain stems from a study of control samples from healthy donors and cancer patients. The germline V gene has CDR1 MNHEY and CDR2 SVGAGI. Trimming removed 6 bases at V and 11 bases at J, with 14 bases between. The CDR3 sequence is 12 residues long. The repertoire was sequenced with immunoSEQ multiplex PCR; TCRdb's copy has only in-frame clones and lacks some. The sample has 170,000 or so clones; approximately 94% are singletons. The receptor was derived from a young woman in good health. The chain couples TRBV6-5 to TRBJ1-5; a weak D match, TRBD1 (6 bases). Sample: blood. CDR3 amino acids: CASRRGRQAQHF. The DNA of the CDR3 is TGTGCCAGCAGGAGGGGGAGGCAGGCCCAGCATTTT.